These T cell receptor beta chains were read from a single sample in a study of CD8 T cells in Susac syndrome. Each CDR3 protein is one row after TCRdb ran MiXCR on the immunoSEQ multiplex PCR reads. Among 140,000 or so distinct CDR3 sequences listed, roughly 95% were seen once. The sample consisted of CD4+ T cells from PBMCs. The receptors shown here come from a human donor in good health. The CDR3 runs from the conserved cysteine through the conserved F or W. Fields, in order: clone size, V gene, D gene, J gene, CDR3 DNA, CDR3 protein. D genes are given only for firm matches. Clone size is shown for a subset of rows, as once, few, many or a class of expanded clone.

.	TRBV2	.	TRBJ2-7	TGTGCCAGCCTCACACGGCGGGACAGCCGCTCCTACGAGCAGTACTTC	CASLTRRDSRSYEQYF
.	TRBV27	.	TRBJ1-2	TGTGCCAGCAGTTTAGCCGCAGGCTACCGGGGCTACACCTTC	CASSLAAGYRGYTF
.	TRBV18	.	TRBJ1-5	TGTGCCAGCTCACCATATGGGGCGCCGGTTCAGCCCCAGCATTTT	CASSPYGAPVQPQHF
.	TRBV2	TRBD1	TRBJ1-5	TGTGCCAGCAGGAGGACAGGGTCTAGCAATCAGCCCCAGCATTTT	CASRRTGSSNQPQHF
.	TRBV5-4	TRBD1	TRBJ2-7	TGTGCCAGCAGCGCCGGGACAGGGTTGTACGAGCAGTACTTC	CASSAGTGLYEQYF
once	TRBV24-1	.	TRBJ2-3	TGTGCCACTTGTCCGGCGGATACAGATACGCAGTATTTT	CATCPADTDTQYF
.	TRBV4-1	.	TRBJ1-1	TGCGCCAGCAGCCAAGGGGGGGGGCTGAACACTGAAGCTTTCTTT	CASSQGGGLNTEAFF
.	TRBV20-1	TRBD2	TRBJ2-1	TGCAGTGCTAGCTCGGGAGGGCCCAACTACAATGAGCAGTTCTTC	CSASSGGPNYNEQFF
.	TRBV5-4	TRBD2	TRBJ2-7	TGTGCCAGCAGCCACTCCGGCGGGAGATACGAGCAGTACTTC	CASSHSGGRYEQYF
.	TRBV10-2	TRBD1	TRBJ1-1	TGCGCCAGCATGAGGGACAGCGGGGGGACTGAAGCTTTCTTT	CASMRDSGGTEAFF
.	TRBV29-1	TRBD1	TRBJ2-3	TGCAGCGTTGAAGATACTGGACAGGGGGAAGATACGCAGTATTTT	CSVEDTGQGEDTQYF
.	TRBV2	TRBD2	TRBJ2-5	TGTGCCAGCATACTAACGGGAGGGGAGACCCAGTACTTC	CASILTGGETQYF
.	TRBV20-1	.	TRBJ2-3	TGCAGTGCCACTACCAAGTCTAACACAGATACGCAGTATTTT	CSATTKSNTDTQYF
.	TRBV6-1	TRBD1	TRBJ1-1	TGTGCCAGCAGTATCTACAGGGGGAACACTGAAGCTTTCTTT	CASSIYRGNTEAFF
.	TRBV30	.	TRBJ1-5	TGTGCCTGGACAGAGAATAGCAATCAGCCCCAGCATTTT	CAWTENSNQPQHF
.	TRBV2	.	TRBJ1-3	TGTGCCAGCACCAGGGACTCTGGAAACACCATATATTTT	CASTRDSGNTIYF
once	TRBV5-1	TRBD1	TRBJ2-5	TGCGCCAGCAGGGAATCGACAGGGCAAGAGACCCAGTACTTC	CASRESTGQETQYF
.	TRBV18	TRBD2	TRBJ2-3	TGTGCCAGCTCACTTACTAGCGCCCCACCGGATACGCAGTATTTT	CASSLTSAPPDTQYF
.	TRBV29-1	TRBD2	TRBJ2-1	TGCAGCGCCAGAAGGACTAGCCTTTACAATGAGCAGTTCTTC	CSARRTSLYNEQFF
.	TRBV9	.	TRBJ1-2	TGTGCCAGCAGCGTAGTAGCCACCACGTGGGACTATGGCTACACCTTC	CASSVVATTWDYGYTF
.	TRBV27	TRBD1	TRBJ2-5	TGTGCCAGCATGCGGACAGGGGTAGAGACCCAGTACTTC	CASMRTGVETQYF
.	TRBV20-1	TRBD1	TRBJ2-7	TGCAGTGCTGAAAACCTAGGACAGGGAGTCGGCGAGCAGTACTTC	CSAENLGQGVGEQYF
once	TRBV7-8	TRBD1	TRBJ1-2	TGTGCCAGCAGCTTAGCGGAGACAGGGATAACTAGGGGCTACACCTTC	CASSLAETGITRGYTF
.	TRBV29-1	.	TRBJ2-1	TGCAGCGTTAGAGGGGAAGGGCCCAATGAGCAGTTCTTC	CSVRGEGPNEQFF